The 5 T cell receptor beta chains below all came from one sample that was sequenced in a study of blood T cell repertoires in COVID-19. Profiling relied on immunoSEQ multiplex PCR, and the TCRdb table lists in-frame clones only, not all of them. This table has fewer than 150,000 clones, over 70% appearing once. The sample comprised peripheral blood. These receptors originate from a man aged 45-60 years with acute or convalescent COVID-19.

This chain links TRBV2 with TRBJ1-2; D possibly corresponds to TRBD1 (5 bases). V lost 4 bases and J 4 bases, leaving 10 bases between the germline ends. The germline gives CDR1 SNHLY, CDR2 FYNNEI. This CDR3 is 13 amino acids long. CDR3 coding DNA: TGTGCCAGCAGTGCCGACAGATCCTATGGCTACACCTTC. Translating it yields CASSADRSYGYTF.

The chain couples TRBV5-4 to TRBJ1-2; tentatively, D is TRBD1 (6 bases). Germline CDR1 is SGHNT and CDR2 is YYREEE (reference sequence). Deletions cut 4 bases from V and 8 bases from J, with 21 bases between. The length of the CDR3 is 15 residues. The CDR3 coding sequence is TGTGCCAGCAGCGGACAAAGGACAGCTCAACAAGGCTACACCTTC. Translation gives CASSGQRTAQQGYTF.

The CDR3 is CASRTGNSGYGYTF. The CDR3 DNA reads TGTGCCAGCAGAACAGGGAATTCGGGCTATGGCTACACCTTC. This chain joins TRBV28 and TRBJ1-2; D is perhaps TRBD1 (6 bases). Germline values: CDR1 MDHEN, CDR2 SYDVKM. Deletions cut 6 bases from V and 4 bases from J, with 15 bases between. The CDR3 has 14 amino acids.

The table lists this clone with many counts. V and J are TRBV5-6 and TRBJ1-6; a possible D gene is TRBD1 (5 bases). In germline, CDR1 is SGHDT, CDR2 YYEEEE. V shed 4 bases and J shed 7 bases, with 15 bases lying between them. CDR3 size: 15 residues. Here the CDR3 reads CASSPLTGGNSPLHF. CDR3 sequence (DNA): TGTGCCAGCAGCCCGTTGACGGGGGGAAATTCACCCCTCCACTTT.

The V gene is TRBV7-3, the J gene TRBJ2-1, with a tentative D call TRBD2 (6 bases). CDR1 and CDR2 from the germline V gene are SGHTA and FQGTGA. Between the trimmed V and J ends, which lost 5 bases and 7 bases, there was a span of 21 bases. The CDR3 is 16 residues long. Here the CDR3 DNA reads TGTGCCAGCAGCCCCCAGGGTGGTGCGGGGATTAATGAGCAGTTCTTC. This translates into CASSPQGGAGINEQFF.